This T cell receptor (beta chain) emerged from a study of blood T cell repertoires in COVID-19. About the study: Italy, Spain and the United States were the sources of the convalescent and acute COVID-19 samples. T cells, B-cell-depleted T cells, or PBMCs provided the cDNA or gDNA that served as material.

Per the original data handling: Estimation of nucleated cell counts relied on the amplification of reference gene primers. TCRdb's copy holds only in-frame clones and misses some; the assay was immunoSEQ multiplex PCR. V and J calls and clone size come straight from that table; D and trimming were deduced from the DNA. The sample holds under 350,000 clones, 85% to 90% seen once. Germline values: CDR1 LNHDA, CDR2 SQIVND (reference sequence). The CDR3 has 15 amino acids. Deletions cut 3 bases from V and 4 bases from J, with 12 bases between. This clonotype originated in a man aged 40-49 years with acute or convalescent COVID-19. The material sequenced was peripheral blood. The chain uses TRBV19 and TRBJ2-2, with TRBD1 as a possible D gene (5 bases). The CDR3 reads CASSILAGITGELFF. The CDR3 nucleotides read TGTGCCAGTAGTATTCTGGCAGGGATCACCGGGGAGCTGTTTTTT.